This is a list of T cell receptor beta chains from one sample in a study of cytomegalovirus exposure and HLA in healthy donors. Only in-frame clones appear in the TCRdb table, and some are missing; sequencing was by immunoSEQ multiplex PCR. The sample comprises 55,000 to 75,000 clones, approximately 81% of which are singletons, and around 7.3% rests with the top ten. What was sequenced was PBMCs. The source of these receptors is a woman aged 25 to 39 in good health and CMV-seropositive. CDR3s include the opening cysteine and the closing phenylalanine or tryptophan. Fields, in order: clone size, J gene, D gene, V gene, CDR3 DNA, CDR3 protein. A D gene is named only where the DNA matches it firmly. A clone size is listed for some rows: how often the clone was seen (once, few, many), or a class if it is expanded.

NA TRBJ2-1 NA TRBV5-6 TGTGCCAGCGGAGGGGGCAGGGACGATGAGCAGTTCTTC CASGGGRDDEQFF
NA TRBJ1-4 TRBD1 TRBV6-5 TGTGCCAGCAGTTACTTGGACAGGGCTAATGAAAAACTGTTTTTT CASSYLDRANEKLFF
NA TRBJ1-5 NA TRBV4-1 TGCGCCAGCAGCCGGGGGGACAATCAGCCCCAGCATTTT CASSRGDNQPQHF
once TRBJ2-4 TRBD2 TRBV4-1 TGCGCCAGCAGCCAAACTAGCGCACTAGCCAAAAACATTCAGTACTTC CASSQTSALAKNIQYF
once TRBJ2-3 NA TRBV5-4 TGTGCCAGCCGAATACTAGCCGGCACAGATACGCAGTATTTT CASRILAGTDTQYF
NA TRBJ2-1 TRBD2 TRBV7-9 TGTGCCAGCAGCACCTTCCGACTAGCGGGAAGCTACAATGAGCAGTTCTTC CASSTFRLAGSYNEQFF
NA TRBJ2-3 NA TRBV10-2 TGCGCCAGTGGAGCAGATACGCAGTATTTT CASGADTQYF
NA TRBJ2-3 TRBD1 TRBV29-1 TGCAGCGTTGCCCTCCATGGGAACAGGGGGAGTGGTACAGATACGCAGTATTTT CSVALHGNRGSGTDTQYF
few TRBJ1-1 TRBD1 TRBV25-1 TGTGCCAGCAGCCTACAGGGGCCTGAAGCTTTCTTT CASSLQGPEAFF
NA TRBJ2-5 NA TRBV2 TGTGCCAGCAGTGAAGATGAGCGCCCGTGGCAAGAGACCCAGTACTTC CASSEDERPWQETQYF
NA TRBJ2-5 TRBD1 TRBV7-6 TGTGCCAGCAGCTTGGGACAGGGGATTTTGCAGACCCAGTACTTC CASSLGQGILQTQYF
NA TRBJ2-7 TRBD1 TRBV29-1 TGCAGCGGGTACAGGGGGCTTGAGCAGTACTTC CSGYRGLEQYF
NA TRBJ2-4 NA TRBV6-5 TGTGCCAGCAGTTCCTCGGGTGCACAGGCCAAAAACATTCAGTACTTC CASSSSGAQAKNIQYF
NA TRBJ2-2 TRBD1 TRBV4-3 TGCGCCAGCAGCCTACTAACAGGGGGAGGCGCCGGGGAGCTGTTTTTT CASSLLTGGGAGELFF
NA TRBJ1-4 NA TRBV4-1 TGCGCCAGCAGCCAAGATGTGGGCTACAGTGAAAAACTGTTTTTT CASSQDVGYSEKLFF
few TRBJ2-7 TRBD1 TRBV6-5 TGTGCCAGCAGAGCCGGGACAGGGCCTTACGAGCAGTACTTC CASRAGTGPYEQYF
NA TRBJ2-2 TRBD2 TRBV28 TGTGCCAGCAGCCCATGGACTAGCCACACCGGGGAGCTGTTTTTT CASSPWTSHTGELFF
NA TRBJ2-3 TRBD1 TRBV7-9 TGTGCCAGCAGCTACGACAGGGGATCGTCGTTTTTT CASSYDRGSSFF
NA TRBJ2-1 TRBD2 TRBV6-1 TGTGCCAGCAGTGGCGGGAGCAATGAGCAGTTCTTC CASSGGSNEQFF
few TRBJ2-7 TRBD1 TRBV5-1 TGCGCCAGCAGCTTACAGGGGCGCGAGCAGTACTTC CASSLQGREQYF
NA TRBJ2-1 NA TRBV10-2 TGCGCCAGCAGGGAGACTAGACATCCCACGGGAGAGCAGTTCTTC CASRETRHPTGEQFF
NA TRBJ2-1 TRBD2 TRBV18 TGTGCCAGCTCACCGGGCCGAGGAGCGGGAGCACCAGAGCAGTTCTTC CASSPGRGAGAPEQFF
NA TRBJ1-2 NA TRBV13 TGTGCCAGCAGCCGGGGGATTCATAACTATGGCTACACCTTC CASSRGIHNYGYTF
NA TRBJ1-2 TRBD1 TRBV9 TGTGCCAGCAGCGTAGGGGGACAGTCCTATGGCTACACCTTC CASSVGGQSYGYTF
NA TRBJ2-2 TRBD2 TRBV6-6 TGTGCCACTACGGGACTAGCGGGAGCCGGGGAGCTGTTTTTT CATTGLAGAGELFF
NA TRBJ2-2 NA TRBV10-2 TGCGCCAGCAGCGCCCCTCGGGGGGCCCCCTCGAACACCGGGGAGCTGTTTTTT CASSAPRGAPSNTGELFF
few TRBJ2-2 NA TRBV5-1 TGCGCCAGCAGCCATGTAGGAGGGTCCGGGGAGCTGTTTTTT CASSHVGGSGELFF
NA TRBJ2-5 TRBD1 TRBV23-1 TGCGCCAGCAGACACCCCGTGACAGGGGAGAGGGAGACCCAGTACTTC CASRHPVTGERETQYF
few TRBJ2-3 NA TRBV2 TGTGCCAGCAGTGGGAGCATAGGGGCGCCGCAGTATTTT CASSGSIGAPQYF
NA TRBJ1-4 TRBD1 TRBV29-1 TGCAGCGTTAGGGACAGGGCTAATGAAAAACTGTTTTTT CSVRDRANEKLFF
NA TRBJ2-3 TRBD2 TRBV6-1 TGTGCCGGATATAGCGGGAGTTTTCCAGATACGCAGTATTTT CAGYSGSFPDTQYF
NA TRBJ1-1 NA TRBV30 TGTGCCTGGAGTCAGGGCGGCACTGAAGCTTTCTTT CAWSQGGTEAFF
few TRBJ2-7 NA TRBV6-5 TGTGCCAGCAGTACTTGGACAGCTCGAGAGGAGCAGTACTTC CASSTWTAREEQYF